The 22 T cell receptor beta chains below all came from one sample that was sequenced in a study of regulatory T cells in long-lasting Graves disease. Specified time point: newly diagnosed GD, antithyroid drugs for less than 3 months. PBMC RNA was the source of the TCR library. Arm-PCR of CDR3 regions with iRepertoire HTBI primers generated TCR beta libraries. TCRdb called the multiplex PCR reads again in MiXCR, with one record for every CDR3 protein. The sample includes 530,000 or so distinct CDR3 sequences, roughly 14% of them seen just once. These data also featured in a second study, about T cells in Graves' hyperthyroidism and ophthalmopathy.

The input for sequencing was peripheral blood mononuclear cells (PBMCs), taken at new diagnosis, from a patient treated with antithyroid drugs. The receptors come from a man aged 25 to 40 with Graves disease.

There are a few counts of this clonotype. The J gene is TRBJ2-3, the V gene TRBV20-1; D is possibly TRBD1 or TRBD2 (5 bases each). Germline lookup yields CDR1 DFQATT and CDR2 SNEGSKA (reference sequence). Trimming took 6 bases from V and 4 from J, leaving 17 bases between them. This CDR3 is built from 14 residues. CDR3 bases: TGCAGTGCCGGAACCGAGGGGCGGGCAGATACGCAGTATTTT. Its protein product is CSAGTEGRADTQYF.

In this sample, this clonotype turned up many times. The chain uses TRBV12-3 or TRBV12-4 and TRBJ2-2; 11 nucleotides line up with TRBD1. The junction had 3 bases not matched to a gene; V was cut back by 6 bases and J by 6 bases. This CDR3 is built from 14 residues. This CDR3 is CASRGTGGSGELFF. The CDR3 DNA reads as TGTGCCAGCAGGGGGACAGGGGGGTCCGGGGAGCTGTTTTTT.

This rearrangement joins TRBV11-3 to TRBJ2-7; no clear D. In germline, CDR1 is SGHNT, CDR2 YENEEA. This CDR3 is 13 amino acids long. V was clipped by 1 base and J by 5 bases, with 9 bases between them. The chain's CDR3 is CASSLGPWDEQYF. The CDR3 region has the DNA TGTGCCAGCAGCTTAGGCCCTTGGGACGAGCAGTACTTC.

This clonotype was recorded many times. The chain has TRBV20-1 and TRBJ2-5; 8 nucleotides agree with TRBD2. The J segment lost 7 bases and the V segment lost 6 bases, leaving 10 bases of the junction unmatched. This CDR3 has 13 residues. Germline CDR1 is DFQATT and CDR2 is SNEGSKA (reference sequence). CDR3 loop: CSAPPTGGGTQYF. CDR3 coding DNA: TGCAGTGCCCCTCCTACGGGAGGGGGGACCCAGTACTTC.

Ten or more counts support this clonotype. The gene calls are TRBV7-2 and TRBJ2-7; a weak D match, TRBD2 (6 bases). V was trimmed by 5 bases and J by 4 bases, leaving 18 bases between them. Germline V gene lookup returns CDR1 SGHTA and CDR2 FQGNSA. This CDR3 has 15 amino acids. The CDR3 here is CASSPTGGWVYEQYF. CDR3 coding DNA: TGTGCCAGCAGCCCGACCGGAGGGTGGGTTTACGAGCAGTACTTC.

This clonotype was found many times. This chain joins TRBV12-3 or TRBV12-4 and TRBJ1-1; 10 bases map to TRBD1. The ends lost 6 bases at V and 4 bases at J; junction bases unmatched: 11. The CDR3 is 16 residues long. CDR3 coding DNA: TGTGCCAGCAGCCAGAGGGGAGGACAGGGGGGCACTGAAGCTTTCTTT. Translation: CASSQRGGQGGTEAFF.

The chain combines TRBV6-2 or TRBV6-3 with TRBJ2-1, with 12 nucleotides matching TRBD2. J was trimmed by 0 bases and V by 2 bases; bases with no gene match: 2. This CDR3 has 17 amino acids. Germline V lookup: CDR1 MNHEY, CDR2 SVGEGT. For the CDR3, the DNA is TGTGCCAGCAGTTACCCTAGCGGGAGGGCCTCCTACAATGAGCAGTTCTTC. Its translation is CASSYPSGRASYNEQFF.

Many counts were recorded for this clonotype. The rearrangement links TRBV3-1 to TRBJ2-3, with D unclear. The germline CDR1 and CDR2 sequences are LGHDT and YNNKEL (reference sequence). V lost 6 bases and J lost 2, with 9 bases in between. CDR3 length: 13 amino acids. The chain's CDR3 is CASSPGVTDTQYF. The CDR3 DNA reads TGTGCCAGCAGTCCAGGAGTCACAGATACGCAGTATTTT.

The chain employs TRBV29-1 and TRBJ2-7; D gene ambiguous. V gave up 1 base and J gave up 3 bases, with 7 bases separating them. The CDR3 totals 12 residues. Germline CDR1 is SQVTM and CDR2 is ANQGSEA. The CDR3 region has the DNA TGCAGCGTTGAAGTCGAAAACTACGAGCAGTACTTC. Protein sequence: CSVEVENYEQYF.

In regard to this clonotype: A much larger clone differs from this one at a single base, so this may be a read error. The missing conserved phenylalanine or tryptophan at the end of this CDR3 makes a read error likely. The chain has TRBV6-9 and TRBJ2-5, with 7 bases fitting TRBD1. Germline V gene lookup returns CDR1 MNHGY and CDR2 SVAAGI. With V trimmed by 2 bases and J by 1 base, 13 bases remained unmatched. The CDR3 has 18 residues. The CDR3 sequence: CASSYRQGRIWGQETQYL. For the CDR3, the DNA is TGTGCCAGCAGTTATCGACAGGGAAGAATCTGGGGCCAAGAGACCCAGTACCTC.

This clonotype occurred many times. The chain couples TRBV25-1 to TRBJ1-5; no reliable D call. The CDR3 consists of 12 residues. Trimming took off 2 bases at V and 5 bases at J, with 4 bases between the two ends. Germline-derived CDR1 and CDR2 are MGHDK and SYGVNS. DNA of the CDR3: TGTGCCAGCAGTGAACTTGATCAGCCCCAGCATTTT. Translating gives CASSELDQPQHF. Supplemented by reference TRBV25-1 and TRBJ1-5, the full variable domain reads EADIYQTPRYLVIGTGKKITLECSQTMGHDKMYWYQQDPGMELHLIHYSYGVNSTEKGDLSSESTVSRIRTEHFPLTLESARPSHTSQYLCASSELDQPQHFGDGTRLSIL.

V and J are TRBV7-2 and TRBJ2-7; the D gene is possibly TRBD2 (5 bases). Germline CDR1 is SGHTA and CDR2 is FQGNSA. Trimming pared 5 bases from V and 4 bases from J, leaving 12 bases between. CDR3 length equals 13 residues. The CDR3 DNA reads TGTGCCAGCAGCAGCTTACTAGTTTACGAGCAGTACTTC. Translated, it gives CASSSLLVYEQYF.

This clonotype appeared many times. The V call is TRBV5-1, the J call TRBJ2-7, with TRBD2 as a possible D gene (5 bases). The V end was cut by 0 bases, the J end by 4 bases, with 11 bases between. Germline V lookup: CDR1 SGHRS, CDR2 YFSETQ. This CDR3 has 14 residues. CDR3 amino acids: CASSLAGIIYEQYF. The CDR3 DNA reads TGCGCCAGCAGCTTGGCGGGAATCATTTACGAGCAGTACTTC.

Regarding this clonotype: A read error may explain this, as a much larger clone is one base away. This chain uses TRBV6-5 with TRBJ2-1; 10 positions match TRBD1. Germline V gives CDR1 MNHEY, CDR2 SVGAGI. This CDR3 is 15 amino acids long. CDR3 sequence (DNA): TGTGCCAGCAGTTACGGGACAGGGGCGCGGGATGAGCAGCTCTTC. Its protein is CASSYGTGARDEQLF.

In the case of this clonotype: At one boundary the junction diverges from the germline segment, which might be a read error. The chain employs TRBV20-1 and TRBJ2-2; possible D gene TRBD1, 5 bases. The germline V gene has CDR1 DFQATT and CDR2 SNEGSKA (reference sequence). This CDR3 is built from 15 residues. The CDR3 nucleotides read TGCAGTGCCATGGCCCGGCAGGGAAACACCAGGGAGCTGTTTTTT. It translates to CSAMARQGNTRELFF.

The J gene is TRBJ1-4, the V gene TRBV7-6; TRBD1 matches 8 bases. Germline V gene data show CDR1 as SGHVS and CDR2 as FNYEAQ. The V segment lost 6 bases and the J segment 4 bases; nucleotides outside the gene matches: 4. The CDR3 length is 14 residues. Here the CDR3 reads CASSLTGDNEKLFF. The CDR3 nucleotides are TGTGCCAGCAGTTTGACAGGGGATAATGAAAAACTGTTTTTT. The entire variable domain, with the rest obtained from reference TRBV7-6 and TRBJ1-4, is as follows: GAGVSQSPRYKVTKRGQDVALRCDPISGHVSLYWYRQALGQGPEFLTYFNYEAQQDKSGLPNDRFSAERPEGSISTLTIQRTEQRDSAMYRCASSLTGDNEKLFFGSGTQLSVL.

This clonotype was observed at least ten times. V and J are TRBV5-1 and TRBJ2-2; D ambiguous. Germline assignment: CDR1 SGHRS and CDR2 YFSETQ. Deletions cut 2 bases from V and 9 bases from J, with 14 bases between. This CDR3 is 14 amino acids long. CDR3: CASSLPAREWELFF. The CDR3 nucleotides are TGCGCCAGCAGCTTACCCGCAAGGGAATGGGAGCTGTTTTTT.

As concerns this clonotype: Possible read error: a much larger clone is one base away. This sequence joins TRBV6-1 and TRBJ2-7; D unclear. Germline lookup yields CDR1 MNHNS and CDR2 SASEGT. Trimming removed 5 bases at V and 7 bases at J, with 18 bases between. This CDR3 has 14 amino acids. CDR3 in amino acids: CASSPVNRLGEQYF. DNA for the CDR3: TGTGCCAGCAGTCCCGTTAATCGCCTTGGGGAGCAGTACTTC.

On this clonotype: This may arise from a read error, as a much more abundant clone is one base away. This chain links TRBV12-3 or TRBV12-4 with TRBJ2-6, with D possibly TRBD1 on 5 matching bases. The CDR3 loop spans 19 amino acids. V was trimmed by 6 bases and J by 1 base, leaving 22 bases between them. The CDR3 DNA reads as TGTGCCAGCAGCCCCTTTTTTACAGGTGGAAGATCTGGGGCCAACGTCCTGACTTTC. It codes for CASSPFFTGGRSGANVLTF.

This clonotype came up many times. This chain uses TRBV7-2 with TRBJ2-1; D not certain. Trimming took 2 bases from V and 10 from J, leaving 6 bases between them. The germline V gene has CDR1 SGHTA and CDR2 FQGNSA. This CDR3 contains 11 residues. The CDR3, as DNA: TGTGCCAGCAGCTTATTGTGGGAGCAGTTCTTC. Residues: CASSLLWEQFF.

This clonotype was counted many times. The V and J genes are TRBV27 and TRBJ2-1, with D perhaps matching TRBD2 (6 bases). Germline CDR1 MNHEY, CDR2 SMNVEV (reference sequence). The CDR3 covers 15 residues. V was shortened by 2 bases and J by 3 bases, with 11 bases between the two germline ends. The CDR3 DNA is TGTGCCAGCAGTTTAGGGCTAGCGCTCTACAATGAGCAGTTCTTC. This encodes CASSLGLALYNEQFF.

This clonotype occurred a few times. The chain carries TRBV20-1 and TRBJ1-3, with D hard to call. Per germline, CDR1 DFQATT and CDR2 SNEGSKA (reference sequence). V lost 2 bases to trimming and J lost 2 bases, with 16 bases between them. The CDR3 has 16 amino acids. The CDR3 bases are TGCAGTGCTAGACCCCCGAGCGCGTATCCTGGAAACACCATATATTTT. It codes for CSARPPSAYPGNTIYF.